Following are 3 T cell receptor beta chains from one sample sequenced in a study of T-cell memory formation after mild COVID-19. TCRdb recomputed calls from the 5' RACE reads with MiXCR, one row per CDR3 protein. The sample records 100,000 to 120,000 distinct CDR3 sequences, 20% to 25% being singletons. Sequencing used PBMCs or a T cell subset sorted from them (not recorded which). These receptors all come from a man aged 18 to 35 who had mild COVID-19 (a few samples of this study predate the infection). Cell type and time point are not known.

The CDR3 coding sequence is TGTGCCAGCAGTTTAGGGACAGGGGGGTCGGGCGAGCAGTACTTC. Its protein is CASSLGTGGSGEQYF. This rearrangement joins TRBV12-3 or TRBV12-4 to TRBJ2-7; 10 bases line up with TRBD1. V trimming: 1 base; J trimming: 6 bases; junction bases outside the gene matches: 6. The CDR3 contains 15 residues.

Comments on this clonotype: At one end, the junction sequence differs from germline, possibly due to a read error. The chain carries TRBV7-7 and TRBJ2-1, with TRBD2 identical over 12 bases. CDR1 is SSHAT, CDR2 FNYEAQ, per germline (reference sequence). The CDR3 consists of 16 residues. The CDR3 nucleotides read TGTGCTAGCAGCCCCACTAGCGGGAGGACGTTCGATGAGCAGTTCTTC. Translation: CASSPTSGRTFDEQFF.

The rearrangement links TRBV12-3 or TRBV12-4 to TRBJ2-7; tentative D call: TRBD2 (6 bases). The CDR3 runs 15 residues. Deletions cut 2 bases from V and 3 bases from J, with 14 bases between. The CDR3 DNA is TGTGCCAGCAGTTTATGGAGGGTTTGGGGCTACGAGCAGTACTTC. This gives the protein CASSLWRVWGYEQYF.